A selection of T cell receptor beta chains follows, all from one sample in a study of sequential checkpoint blockade in melanoma. Some clones are missing from TCRdb's copy, which holds only in-frame ones; the method was immunoSEQ multiplex PCR. The repertoire holds about 27,000 clones, with roughly 73% as singletons. The sample in question was CD8+ T cells sorted from blood (inferred from file names), obtained from a patient given nivolumab and ipilimumab in sequence. The receptor source for this set is a human donor with melanoma. Both conserved end residues are part of each CDR3. D genes are given only for firm matches. Clone size is not always given. Where it is, it says once, few, many or a class for expanded clones.

abundance	v_gene	j_gene	d_gene	CDR3nt	CDR3aa
-	TRBV5-5	TRBJ2-3	-	TGTGCCAGCAGCCTAGCGTGGCGGAGAGATACGCAGTATTTT	CASSLAWRRDTQYF
once	TRBV7-9	TRBJ2-1	TRBD2	TGTGCCGGCAGCTCTAGCGGATTCTCCTACAATGAGCAGTTCTTC	CAGSSSGFSYNEQFF
-	TRBV19	TRBJ2-2	-	TGTGCCAGTACAGAATCCGGGGGAACCGGGGAGCTGTTTTTT	CASTESGGTGELFF
-	TRBV25-1	TRBJ2-7	-	TGTGCCAGCAGTGTCGGCTACGAGCAGTACTTC	CASSVGYEQYF
-	TRBV4-3	TRBJ1-1	-	TGCGCCAGCAGCCAAGGGCAGGCGCACACTGAAGCTTTCTTT	CASSQGQAHTEAFF
-	TRBV29-1	TRBJ1-2	TRBD1	TGCAGCGCCCGAACAGGGGACCTTAACTATGGCTACACCTTC	CSARTGDLNYGYTF
few	TRBV4-3	TRBJ1-4	TRBD1	TGCGCCAGCAGCCAATGGGGACAGGGGGATGAAAAACTGTTTTTT	CASSQWGQGDEKLFF
-	TRBV19	TRBJ2-5	TRBD2	TGTGCCAGTAGCCCCGGGACTAGCGGGAAAGAGACCCAGTACTTC	CASSPGTSGKETQYF
-	TRBV28	TRBJ2-1	TRBD2	TGTGCCAGCAGTTTCCCTTGGGACAGCCTAGCGGGAGTGGGCTACAATGAGCAGTTCTTC	CASSFPWDSLAGVGYNEQFF
-	TRBV6-6	TRBJ2-1	TRBD2	TGTGCCAGCAGTTACGGGGCGGGAGAGGACAATGAGCAGTTCTTC	CASSYGAGEDNEQFF
-	TRBV13	TRBJ2-3	TRBD2	TGTGCCAGCAGCGAAAACCCACTAGCGGGAGGCACAGATACGCAGTATTTT	CASSENPLAGGTDTQYF
-	TRBV9	TRBJ2-6	-	TGTGCCAGCAGCCCACAGGGCTCTGGGGCCAACGTCCTGACTTTC	CASSPQGSGANVLTF
-	TRBV28	TRBJ2-7	TRBD1	TGTGCCAGCAGTTTTCGGACAGGGGCCTACGAGCAGTACTTC	CASSFRTGAYEQYF
-	TRBV4-1	TRBJ2-5	TRBD2	TGCGCCAGCAGCCATGAGGTCCTAGCGGTAGGGGAGACCCAGTACTTC	CASSHEVLAVGETQYF
few	TRBV7-2	TRBJ2-7	-	TGTGCCAGCAGCTTTGGCAGGGCGAAAGAGCAGTACTTC	CASSFGRAKEQYF
-	TRBV2	TRBJ2-2	TRBD1	TGTGCCAGCAGCCTATCGGACAGGCCGGGGGAGCTGTTTTTT	CASSLSDRPGELFF
-	TRBV9	TRBJ1-1	-	TGTGCCAGCAGCGTAGAGGGACAATACACTGAAGCTTTCTTT	CASSVEGQYTEAFF
-	TRBV6-5	TRBJ1-4	TRBD1	TGTGCCAGCAGTTACTCGACAGGGGAGGAAAAACTGTTTTTT	CASSYSTGEEKLFF
-	TRBV5-4	TRBJ2-3	TRBD2	TGTGCCAGCTATAGCGGGGGGGCGATAGATACGCAGTATTTT	CASYSGGAIDTQYF
once	TRBV6-1	TRBJ1-5	-	TGTGCCAGCAGTGTCACGGAGGATAGCAATCAGCCCCAGCATTTT	CASSVTEDSNQPQHF
once	TRBV6-1	TRBJ2-7	-	TGTGCCAGCAGTGAAGGGGTCAATAGCCTCTACGAGCAGTACTTC	CASSEGVNSLYEQYF
few	TRBV7-9	TRBJ1-5	TRBD1	TGTGCCAGCAGCTCTGCGACAGGGACTCAGCCCCAGCATTTT	CASSSATGTQPQHF
-	TRBV4-2	TRBJ2-1	-	TGTGCCAGCAGTCCTGACAGGACCTCCTACAATGAGCAGTTCTTC	CASSPDRTSYNEQFF
-	TRBV5-1	TRBJ2-3	-	TGCGCCAGCAGCTTTATGGACACGGATACGCAGTATTTT	CASSFMDTDTQYF
-	TRBV7-9	TRBJ1-2	-	TGTGCCAGCAGCTTAGAAGGGGCCGGCTATGGCTACACCTTC	CASSLEGAGYGYTF
-	TRBV19	TRBJ1-5	TRBD1	TGTGCCAGTAGTGGACAGGGATATCAGCCCCAGCATTTT	CASSGQGYQPQHF
-	TRBV27	TRBJ2-7	TRBD1	TGTGCCAGCAGTTTCGGGACAGGTACCTACGAGCAGTACTTC	CASSFGTGTYEQYF
-	TRBV7-3	TRBJ1-3	-	TGTGCCAGCAGCTTAGAGGGCTCTGGAAACACCATATATTTT	CASSLEGSGNTIYF
-	TRBV7-9	TRBJ2-7	-	TGTGCCAGCAGCTTAGCTGGACAACACGAGCAGTACTTC	CASSLAGQHEQYF
-	TRBV19	TRBJ1-1	-	TGTGCCAGTAGTTTGGGAACAGGGATGACTGAAGCTTTCTTT	CASSLGTGMTEAFF
few	TRBV28	TRBJ1-1	-	TGTGCCAGCAGTATACAGGGTTTGAACACTGAAGCTTTCTTT	CASSIQGLNTEAFF
-	TRBV29-1	TRBJ2-5	TRBD2	TGCAGCGTTCTTAGCGGGGGCCAAGAGACCCAGTACTTC	CSVLSGGQETQYF
-	TRBV28	TRBJ2-1	-	TGTGCCAGCAGTTTAGGCTGGTATGAGCAGTTCTTC	CASSLGWYEQFF
-	TRBV7-3	TRBJ2-1	-	TGTGCCAGCAGCGTCGGGACTTCTAATGAGCAGTTCTTC	CASSVGTSNEQFF
-	TRBV6-5	TRBJ2-5	-	TGTGCCAGCAGCACAGTCCGCCAAGAGACCCAGTACTTC	CASSTVRQETQYF
-	TRBV30	TRBJ2-7	TRBD2	TGTGCCTGGAGTACGACGGGGGGCGAGCAGTACTTC	CAWSTTGGEQYF
-	TRBV5-1	TRBJ2-3	TRBD2	TGCGCCAGCAGCCGAGGACTAGCGGGATTCACAGATACGCAGTATTTT	CASSRGLAGFTDTQYF
-	TRBV4-3	TRBJ1-2	-	TGCGCCAGCAGCCAAGAAATGAACGGTAACTATGGCTACACCTTC	CASSQEMNGNYGYTF
-	TRBV15	TRBJ2-3	-	TGTGCCACCAGCGAAGGGGGAGGGGGTTCAGATACGCAGTATTTT	CATSEGGGGSDTQYF
-	TRBV19	TRBJ2-1	TRBD2	TGTGCCAGTAGTGACGCAGCGGGAGGGCCACACAATGAGCAGTTCTTC	CASSDAAGGPHNEQFF
-	TRBV15	TRBJ1-2	-	TGTGCCACCAGCAGTAACAGGGAGTACTATGGCTACACCTTC	CATSSNREYYGYTF
few	TRBV7-3	TRBJ1-1	-	TGTGCCAGCAGCCGACAGTACACTGAAGCTTTCTTT	CASSRQYTEAFF
-	TRBV4-1	TRBJ2-2	TRBD1	TGCGCCAGCAGCCAGGGACAGTGGGCCGGGGAGCTGTTTTTT	CASSQGQWAGELFF
-	TRBV4-3	TRBJ2-1	TRBD1	TGCGCCAGCAGCCATGCCGGGACAGGGGGCTACAATGAGCAGTTCTTC	CASSHAGTGGYNEQFF
-	TRBV16	TRBJ2-7	TRBD1	TGTGCCAGCAGCCAATCCGGGACAGGGTACGAGCAGTACTTC	CASSQSGTGYEQYF
-	TRBV28	TRBJ1-1	-	TGTGCCAGCAGTTTATTCCAGAACACTGAAGCTTTCTTT	CASSLFQNTEAFF
-	TRBV19	TRBJ1-2	TRBD1	TGTGCCAGTAGCATCGCACAGGGGATTTACTATGGCTACACCTTC	CASSIAQGIYYGYTF
-	TRBV6-1	TRBJ1-4	-	TGTGCCATCTTTACTACAGGCATAGAAAAACTGTTTTTT	CAIFTTGIEKLFF
few	TRBV5-1	TRBJ2-5	-	TGCGCCAGCAGCGAGTTACGACAGATGCAAGAGACCCAGTACTTC	CASSELRQMQETQYF
-	TRBV7-4	TRBJ1-5	TRBD1	TGTGCCAGCCCTCCTACTGCTACCGGGACAGGGGATCTCTGTGGCGGCAATCAGCCCCAGCATTTT	CASPPTATGTGDLCGGNQPQHF
-	TRBV6-1	TRBJ1-3	-	TGTGCCAGCAGTGAACTAATCTCCGGGGGAAACACCATATATTTT	CASSELISGGNTIYF
-	TRBV10-3	TRBJ2-7	-	TGTGCCATCAGTGAGGGCAACCCCTACGAGCAGTACTTC	CAISEGNPYEQYF